Listed below are T cell receptor beta chains from one sample, sequenced in a study of T cell responses to AZD1222 COVID-19 vaccine. TCRdb keeps only in-frame clones here, not all; method: immunoSEQ multiplex PCR. The sample has about 76,000 clones; about 83% are singletons. Sequencing used peripheral blood, obtained 28 days after the second dose of the MenACWY control vaccine. Receptors originate from an adult who received the MenACWY meningococcal vaccine as a control. Both conserved end residues are trimmed from each CDR3.

11	TRBV3-1/TRBV3-2	TRBJ2-3	ASSPRGTDTQY
15	TRBV7-8	TRBJ2-7	ASSLALSSGDSYEQY
11	TRBV6-5	TRBJ2-1	ASSYSPLGEQF
12	TRBV3-1/TRBV3-2	TRBJ1-1	ASSPIWGGTEAF
9	TRBV12-3/TRBV12-4	TRBJ2-7	ASSLKVEQY
10	TRBV4-1	TRBJ1-6	ASSQGVSPLH
12	TRBV6-5	TRBJ1-1	ASSYSQGRTEAF
12	TRBV6-5	TRBJ2-7	ASSYTASSYEQY
13	TRBV6-5	TRBJ2-2	ASSYGQDFTGELF
15	TRBV18	TRBJ2-3	ASSPSGGNRFLDTQY
11	TRBV6-5	TRBJ1-1	ASSARMNTEAF
14	TRBV6-2/TRBV6-3	TRBJ2-7	ASSYSRDRNSYEQY
14	TRBV13	TRBJ2-1	ASSRSGGVGGGEQF
13	TRBV5-4	TRBJ2-6	ASSPGLPGANVLT
15	TRBV30	TRBJ1-3	AWSVVRAGRFGNTIY
12	TRBV3-1/TRBV3-2	TRBJ2-5	ASSLTGIGETQY
12	TRBV20-1	TRBJ2-7	SASSWSASYEQY
11	TRBV7-9	TRBJ2-7	ASSSTGDWEQY
9	TRBV2	TRBJ2-1	ASIVNNEQF
13	TRBV18	TRBJ2-5	ASSPGPGIRETQY
13	TRBV7-9	TRBJ1-1	ASSLVAAVNTEAF
14	TRBV4-1	TRBJ2-7	ASSQGETGYGDEQY
11	TRBV2	TRBJ2-7	ASRDGITYEQY
13	TRBV30	TRBJ2-1	AWSPGTSGIGEQF
12	TRBV5-8	TRBJ1-2	ASTPRQNNYGYT
10	TRBV6-1	TRBJ2-3	ASSDMGVTQY
13	TRBV5-6	TRBJ1-5	ASSLRDGYNQPQH
14	TRBV4-1	TRBJ1-5	ASSPRAFWSNQPQH
10	TRBV7-9	TRBJ2-7	ASSGTEHEQY
14	TRBV4-2	TRBJ1-4	ASSHSGSGVSGKLF
13	TRBV7-9	TRBJ2-7	ASSPTSGFLYEQY
9	TRBV29-1	TRBJ1-1	SVNENTEAF
16	TRBV24-1	TRBJ2-7	ATSDLLKPGQQTYEQY
13	TRBV9	TRBJ2-2	ASSPGQGNTGELF
11	TRBV30	TRBJ2-1	AWNYPKYNEQF
10	TRBV12-3/TRBV12-4	TRBJ2-1	ASSLGVDEQF
11	TRBV14	TRBJ2-7	ASSQGSGYEQY
15	TRBV11-2	TRBJ2-7	ASSLGGRGRGKYEQY
11	TRBV27	TRBJ1-5	ASGGAGGQPQH
11	TRBV5-1	TRBJ2-5	ASSGNRKETQY
13	TRBV14	TRBJ1-4	ASSHQSRGNEKLF
13	TRBV14	TRBJ2-5	ASSQGVGAQETQY
10	TRBV6-5	TRBJ1-1	ATRDKNTEAF
14	TRBV3-1/TRBV3-2	TRBJ2-2	ASSQDEGILAGELF
13	TRBV6-5	TRBJ2-2	ASIWDTSNTGELF
13	TRBV7-9	TRBJ2-1	ASSSLQGSYNEQF
13	TRBV2	TRBJ2-7	ASSEALAGAYEQY
12	TRBV19	TRBJ2-3	ASSMGQGSDTQY